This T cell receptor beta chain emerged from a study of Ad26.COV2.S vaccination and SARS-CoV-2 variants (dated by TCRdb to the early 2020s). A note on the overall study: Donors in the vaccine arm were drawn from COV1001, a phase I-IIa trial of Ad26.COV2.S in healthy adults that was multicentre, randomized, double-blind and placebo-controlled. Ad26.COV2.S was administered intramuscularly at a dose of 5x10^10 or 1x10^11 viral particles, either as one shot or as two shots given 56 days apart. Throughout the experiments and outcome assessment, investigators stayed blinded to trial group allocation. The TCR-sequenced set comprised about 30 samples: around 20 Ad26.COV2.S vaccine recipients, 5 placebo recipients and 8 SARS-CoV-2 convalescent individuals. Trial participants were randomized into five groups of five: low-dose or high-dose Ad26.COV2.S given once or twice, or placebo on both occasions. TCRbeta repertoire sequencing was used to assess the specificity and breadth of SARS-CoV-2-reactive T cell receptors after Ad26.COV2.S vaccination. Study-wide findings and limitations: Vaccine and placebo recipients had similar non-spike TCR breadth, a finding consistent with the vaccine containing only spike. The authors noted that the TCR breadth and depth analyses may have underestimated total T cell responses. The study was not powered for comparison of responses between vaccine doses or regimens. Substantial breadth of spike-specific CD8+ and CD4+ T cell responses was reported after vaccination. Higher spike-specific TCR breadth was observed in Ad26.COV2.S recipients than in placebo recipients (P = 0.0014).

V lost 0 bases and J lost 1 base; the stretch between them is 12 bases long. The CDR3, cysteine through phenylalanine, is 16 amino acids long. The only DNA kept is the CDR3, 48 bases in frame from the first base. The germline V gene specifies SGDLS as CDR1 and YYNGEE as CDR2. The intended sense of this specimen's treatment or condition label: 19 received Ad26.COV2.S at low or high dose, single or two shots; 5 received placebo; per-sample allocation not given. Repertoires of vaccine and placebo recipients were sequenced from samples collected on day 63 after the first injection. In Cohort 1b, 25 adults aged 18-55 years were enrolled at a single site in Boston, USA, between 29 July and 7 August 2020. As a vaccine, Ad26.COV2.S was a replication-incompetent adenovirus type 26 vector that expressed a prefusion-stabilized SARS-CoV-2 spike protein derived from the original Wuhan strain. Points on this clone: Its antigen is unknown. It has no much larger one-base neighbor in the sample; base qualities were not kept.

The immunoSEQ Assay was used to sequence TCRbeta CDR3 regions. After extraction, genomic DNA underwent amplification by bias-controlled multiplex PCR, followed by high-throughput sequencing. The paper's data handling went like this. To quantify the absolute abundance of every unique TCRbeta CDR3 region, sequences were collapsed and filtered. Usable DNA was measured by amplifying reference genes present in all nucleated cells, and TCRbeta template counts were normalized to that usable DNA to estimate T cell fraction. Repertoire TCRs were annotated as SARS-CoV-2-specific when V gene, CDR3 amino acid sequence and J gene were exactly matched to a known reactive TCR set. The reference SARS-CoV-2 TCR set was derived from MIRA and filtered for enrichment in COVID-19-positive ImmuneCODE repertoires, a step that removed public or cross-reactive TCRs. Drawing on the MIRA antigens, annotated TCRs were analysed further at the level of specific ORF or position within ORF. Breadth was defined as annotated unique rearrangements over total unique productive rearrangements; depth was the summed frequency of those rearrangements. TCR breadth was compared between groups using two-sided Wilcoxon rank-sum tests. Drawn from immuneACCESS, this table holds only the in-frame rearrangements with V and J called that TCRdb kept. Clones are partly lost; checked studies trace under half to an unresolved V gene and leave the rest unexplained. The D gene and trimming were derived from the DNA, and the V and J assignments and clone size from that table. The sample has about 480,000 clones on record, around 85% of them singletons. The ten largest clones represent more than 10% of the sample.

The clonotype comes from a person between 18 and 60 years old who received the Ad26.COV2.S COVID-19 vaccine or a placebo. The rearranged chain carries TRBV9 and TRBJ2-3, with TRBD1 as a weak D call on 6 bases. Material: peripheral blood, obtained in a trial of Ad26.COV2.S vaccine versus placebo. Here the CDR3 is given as CASSVGAGAGTDTQYF. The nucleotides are TGTGCCAGCAGCGTAGGGGCAGGGGCCGGCACAGATACGCAGTATTTT. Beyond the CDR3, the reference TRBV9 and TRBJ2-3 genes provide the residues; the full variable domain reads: DSGVTQTPKHLITATGQRVTLRCSPRSGDLSVYWYQQSLDQGLQFLIQYYNGEERAKGNILERFSAQQFPDLHSELNLSSLELGDSALYFCASSVGAGAGTDTQYFGPGTRLTVL.